This T cell receptor beta chain stems from a study of TIL therapy for anti-PD-1-resistant metastatic lung cancer. V lost 3 bases and J lost 6, with 9 bases in between. The CDR3 extends over 14 amino acids. Germline V lookup: CDR1 MNHEY, CDR2 SVGAGI. Time point described: pre-treatment sample, taken before nivolumab and TIL therapy. The libraries were made with immunoSEQ v3. The assay was immunoSEQ multiplex PCR, and TCRdb's table has in-frame clones only and misses some. Of tens of thousands of clones listed, just over 85% are singletons. The material was blood, obtained at baseline. This receptor was identified in a person between 25 and 80 years old with non-small cell lung cancer. V is TRBV6-5 and J is TRBJ1-6; a weak D match, TRBD1 (6 bases). DNA for the CDR3: TGTGCCAGCAGTTATGGACAGCCTAATTCACCCCTCCACTTT. Its protein is CASSYGQPNSPLHF.